The T cell receptor (beta chain) under discussion was sequenced for a study of vaccination effects on CD4 cells after COVID-19. About the study: Participants each got two BNT162b2 or mRNA-1273 vaccine doses.

About this clone itself: Its target is unknown.

After expansion with viral peptide pools in the ViraFEST assay, antigen-specific CD4+ T cells were sequenced. Cultured cells yielded isolated CD4+ T cells after more than nine days. Nucleocapsid antibodies stayed negative before and after vaccination, showing no earlier SARS-CoV-2 infection. A half-volume exchange with IL-2 medium occurred on days 3 and 7. TCRdb's table, derived via immunoSEQ multiplex PCR, lists solely in-frame clones and lacks some. This sample has tens of thousands of clones, with about four fifths found just once. Study results and limitations: Small numbers of convalescent patients limited the study. It also lacked early post-infection timepoints. Whether induced by infection or by vaccine, clones showed marked clonal contraction late after vaccination.

This CDR3 spans 14 amino acids. In germline, CDR1 is MDHEN, CDR2 SYDVKM. Unmatched junction bases numbered 3, after V lost 4 bases and J lost 1 base. This TCR was recovered from a human donor who received a COVID-19 vaccine. The sequencing here drew on CD4+ T cells from PBMCs cultured with HCoV-NL63 spike peptides, taken before COVID-19 vaccination. The genes are TRBV28 and TRBJ1-2; 7 bases are shared with TRBD1. In DNA, the CDR3 is TGTGCCAGCAGTTCCGGACAGGATAACTATGGCTACACCTTC. This sequence encodes CASSSGQDNYGYTF.